One and the same sample provided the 10 T cell receptor beta chains below, sequenced in a study of radiotherapy plus CTLA-4 blockade in lung cancer. Assay: immunoSEQ multiplex PCR; the TCRdb copy retains only in-frame clones and omits some. The profile shows approximately 73,000 clones, around 87% of them singletons. Sample: peripheral blood, taken from a patient treated with radiotherapy plus ipilimumab. The source of these receptors is a human donor with non-small cell lung cancer that progressed on radiotherapy plus ipilimumab.

The chain links TRBV29-1 to TRBJ1-2; 10 bases fit TRBD1. J lost 7 bases, V lost 6 bases, and 11 bases had no gene match. This CDR3 has 14 residues. Germline V gives CDR1 SQVTM, CDR2 ANQGSEA. The CDR3 spells CSVALRDRGFGYTF. CDR3 coding DNA: TGCAGCGTCGCTCTCCGGGACAGGGGTTTTGGCTACACCTTC. Together with reference TRBV29-1 and TRBJ1-2, the CDR3 gives the full variable domain: SAVISQKPSRDICQRGTSLTIQCQVDSQVTMMFWYRQQPGQSLTLIATANQGSEATYESGFVIDKFPISRPNLTFSTLTVSNMSPEDSSIYLCSVALRDRGFGYTFGSGTRLTVV.

The table lists this clone with a count of one. The chain employs TRBV29-1 and TRBJ2-2; 7 bases agree with TRBD2. CDR3 length equals 15 residues. V trimming: 7 bases; J trimming: 6 bases; junction bases outside the gene matches: 14. Germline assignment: CDR1 SQVTM and CDR2 ANQGSEA. The CDR3 DNA reads as TGCAGCGCTACGAGGGGCGGGAGTATTTCCGGGGAGCTGTTTTTT. It is translated as CSATRGGSISGELFF.

This chain connects TRBV5-8 to TRBJ2-1, with TRBD2 matching over 12 bases. V lost 4 bases to trimming and J lost 7 bases; unmatched junction nucleotides: 6. This CDR3 is 15 amino acids long. The germline V gene has CDR1 SGHTS and CDR2 YDEGEE. The CDR3 sequence is CASSPRLAGVNEQFF. CDR3 DNA sequence: TGTGCCAGCAGCCCACGACTAGCGGGAGTAAATGAGCAGTTCTTC.

A word on this clone: Sequence at one end of the junction differs from germline and may be a read error. Other DNA sequences in the sample encode the same CDR3. The CDR3 region has the DNA TGCGCCAGCAGTTACAAGCCGAGCTCCTACAATGAGCAGTTCTTC. Translated: CASSYKPSSYNEQFF. V and J are TRBV6-5 and TRBJ2-1; D gene unclear. Germline values: CDR1 MNHEY, CDR2 SVGAGI. The CDR3 totals 15 residues.

This clone was counted a single time. The rearrangement uses TRBV15 and TRBJ1-4; D gene uncertain. The length of the CDR3 is 14 residues. Germline V CDR1 and CDR2: LNHNV, YYDKDF (reference sequence). V was cut by 6 bases and J by 7 bases, with 15 bases left in between. The CDR3 DNA is TGTGCCACCAGTAAAGCAGGAAAGGGTGAAAAACTGTTTTTT. Protein: CATSKAGKGEKLFF.

The CDR3 bases are TGTGCCAGCAGCTTAGGAGAGAGCGCCTTAAATGAAAAACTGTTTTTT. Translation: CASSLGESALNEKLFF. V gene TRBV7-6 combines with J gene TRBJ1-4; D is unresolved. Germline CDR1 and CDR2: SGHVS and FNYEAQ. The CDR3 loop spans 16 amino acids. The ends were cut back, 1 base at V and 5 bases at J, with 14 bases in the middle.

The chain couples TRBV30 to TRBJ1-1; no firm D call. Deletions cut 0 bases from V and 0 bases from J, with 20 bases between. The CDR3 totals 18 residues. Germline loops: CDR1 GTSNPN, CDR2 SVGIG (reference sequence). In DNA form, the CDR3 reads TGTGCCTGGAGTGTATCCCAATGGAGGAGGGCAATGAACACTGAAGCTTTCTTT. Amino acid sequence: CAWSVSQWRRAMNTEAFF.

This sequence joins TRBV15 and TRBJ2-1; D may be TRBD1 or TRBD2 (5 bases each). The V end was cut by 4 bases, the J end by 3 bases, with 13 bases between. The CDR3 covers 15 residues. Germline assignment: CDR1 LNHNV and CDR2 YYDKDF (reference sequence). In DNA form, the CDR3 reads TGTGCCACCAGCAACTGGCAGGGAGTCTACAATGAGCAGTTCTTC. It translates to CATSNWQGVYNEQFF.

CDR3 nucleotides: TGCGCCAGCGAGGGGGCTACTCACAGGGAGCTGTTTTTT. Protein: CASEGATHRELFF. V usage is TRBV5-1 and J usage is TRBJ2-2; 7 nucleotides agree with TRBD1. The V gene end was trimmed by 7 bases and the J gene end by 9 bases; junction bases not matched to a gene: 9. The CDR3 has 13 residues. Germline assignment: CDR1 SGHRS and CDR2 YFSETQ.

V and J are TRBV2 and TRBJ2-7, with D possibly being TRBD1 or TRBD2 (5 bases each). This CDR3 region has 15 residues. V gave up 6 bases and J gave up 3 bases, with 18 bases separating them. Germline values: CDR1 SNHLY, CDR2 FYNNEI. The CDR3 bases are TGTGCCAGCAGACCCCCATACGGTGGGGGCTACGAGCAGTACTTC. It encodes CASRPPYGGGYEQYF.